This T cell receptor beta chain was sequenced during a study of cytomegalovirus exposure and HLA in healthy donors. Study-wide findings and caveats: The HLA-A and HLA-B alleles of most subjects were reportedly predicted accurately from TCR beta sequences. The productive fraction for most TCR beta V segments was about 87% or about 30% in an earlier analysis. Cytomegalovirus status was reportedly diagnosed by the classifier with high specificity and sensitivity. Trimming of TCR beta V- and J-genes showed a link, identified in a later analysis, to a missense DCLRE1C variant.

The PCR used 60 Vbeta and 13 Jbeta primers. Profiling relied on immunoSEQ multiplex PCR, and the TCRdb table lists in-frame clones only, not all of them. The data contain about 210,000 clones, 82% of them seen just once; the ten biggest clones take up nearly 6%. Of note for this clone: Its target is not known.

CDR1 is MNHEY, CDR2 SVGAGI, per germline. The CDR3 runs 15 residues. V shed 5 bases and J shed 0 bases, with 14 bases lying between them. The chain uses TRBV6-5 and TRBJ2-7; D remains unclear. Sample: PBMCs. The origin of this receptor is a man aged 35 to 55 in good health and CMV-seropositive. This chain's CDR3 is CASSLGAEFSYEQYF. CDR3 DNA sequence: TGTGCCAGCAGTCTCGGCGCGGAATTCTCCTACGAGCAGTACTTC.